This T cell receptor (beta chain) emerged from a study of blood T cell repertoires in COVID-19 (dated by TCRdb to 2018 to 2020). Regarding the research as a whole: Samples from collaborators originated in the United States, Italy and Spain and spanned both the acute and convalescent phases of COVID-19. The repertoires were released in a freely available public database meant as a resource for research on the immune response to SARS-CoV-2. Sample metadata almost always included a de-identified subject ID, COVID-19 status, age in years and sex. The dataset comprised deeply sampled blood TCRbeta repertoires from subjects exposed to, actively infected with, or recovered from COVID-19. Where available, HLA class I and class II types were taken from metadata supplied by the sample provider and were not determined by assay-based typing. The samples were drawn from the first 160 participants of the ongoing ImmuneRACE study and from some 1,300 subjects provided by 6 global collaborators. The prospective study material was composed of cDNA or gDNA derived from T cells, B-cell-depleted T cells, or PBMCs.

For CDR1 and CDR2, the germline V gene lists MNHNS and SASEGT. Germline trimming amounts to 4 bases on V and 5 bases on J, with 16 as the count of junction bases outside the gene matches. The CDR3, from cysteine to phenylalanine, totals 18 residues. Left in the record is the CDR3 DNA by itself, 54 bases read in frame from the first base. Here is what the overall study found, with its caveats: How much clinical and demographic metadata was included differed by source and by participant, and the metadata was provided uncurated.

TCRbeta CDR3 regions were amplified from genomic DNA using the immunoSEQ Assay, a bias-controlled multiplex PCR. As for the authors' bioinformatics: The number of nucleated cells in each sample was estimated by amplification of reference gene primers within the assay. To quantify the absolute abundance of each unique TCRbeta CDR3 rearrangement, sequence reads were collapsed and filtered. Productive Simpson clonality was computed per sample as the square root of Simpson's diversity index over productive rearrangements. Entries here come from immuneACCESS through TCRdb and include only in-frame sequences with V and J called. Some clones fail to appear in such tables; in the studies checked, an unresolved V gene covers under half of the shortfall, and the cause of the remainder is unknown. V and J calls and clone size are copied from that table; D and trimming were computed from the DNA. For this sample there are some 390,000 clones; about 88% appear just once. The biggest ten clones account for less than 3.5% of the sample.

Whole blood was collected in K2EDTA tubes by collaborating institutions according to the institutions' own protocols. Collaborator samples were shipped for TCRbeta analysis as frozen whole blood, isolated PBMCs, or DNA extracted from either sample type. This clone has a single count. This clone's antigen is unknown. Per-base quality was not reported, and no clone a single base away is much larger than it. The V and J genes are TRBV6-1 and TRBJ2-3, and 9 bases in between align with TRBD1. The sample taken for sequencing was peripheral blood. This TCR was sampled from a human donor in a cohort sampled during active COVID-19. The CDR3 loop reads CASSAKRPGQGPQDTQYF. The DNA sequence is given as TGTGCCAGCAGTGCAAAAAGGCCGGGACAGGGACCACAAGATACGCAGTATTTT.